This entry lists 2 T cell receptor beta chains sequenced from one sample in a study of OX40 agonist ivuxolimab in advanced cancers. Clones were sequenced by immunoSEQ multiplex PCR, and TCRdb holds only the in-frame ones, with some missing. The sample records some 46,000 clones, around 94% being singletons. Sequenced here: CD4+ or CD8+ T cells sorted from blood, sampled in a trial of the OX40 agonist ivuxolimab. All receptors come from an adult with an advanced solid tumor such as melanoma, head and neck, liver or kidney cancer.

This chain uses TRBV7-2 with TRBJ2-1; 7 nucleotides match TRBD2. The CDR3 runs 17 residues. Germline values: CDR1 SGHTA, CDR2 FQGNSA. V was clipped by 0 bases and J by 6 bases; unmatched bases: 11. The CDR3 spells CASSLAPWSGAGNEQFF. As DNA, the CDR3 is TGTGCCAGCAGCTTAGCCCCTTGGAGCGGGGCCGGCAATGAGCAGTTCTTC.

The CDR3 DNA is TGTGCCAGCAGCTTAGGGGGATTGGAGAGCTACACCTTC. Its protein product is CASSLGGLESYTF. The chain links TRBV7-9 to TRBJ1-2; D is unresolved. The CDR3 consists of 13 residues. The germline V and J ends were trimmed by 1 base and 9 bases, with 12 bases remaining between them. CDR1 is SEHNR, CDR2 FQNEAQ, per germline (reference sequence).